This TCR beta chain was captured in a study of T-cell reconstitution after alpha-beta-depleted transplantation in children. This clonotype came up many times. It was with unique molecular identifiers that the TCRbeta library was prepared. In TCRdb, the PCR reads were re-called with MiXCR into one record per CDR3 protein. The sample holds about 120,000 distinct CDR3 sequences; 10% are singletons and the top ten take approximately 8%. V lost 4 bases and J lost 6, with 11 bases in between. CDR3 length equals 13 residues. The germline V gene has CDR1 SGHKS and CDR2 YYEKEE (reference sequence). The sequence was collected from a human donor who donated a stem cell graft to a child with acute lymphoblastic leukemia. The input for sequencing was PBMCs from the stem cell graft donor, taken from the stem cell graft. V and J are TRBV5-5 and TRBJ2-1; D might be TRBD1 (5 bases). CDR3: CASSNQGFNEQFF. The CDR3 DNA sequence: TGTGCCAGCAGCAACCAGGGTTTCAATGAGCAGTTCTTC.